This T cell receptor (beta chain) was captured by sequencing in a study of T cells after posttransplantation cyclophosphamide. Study-wide points: Blood and skin or GI T cell repertoires showed limited TRB overlap. Recipient CMV seropositivity and CMV reactivation strongly tracked TRB clonality.

To note about this clone: The antigen remains undetermined.

TCRdb's copy holds only in-frame clones and misses some; the assay was immunoSEQ multiplex PCR. The table records tens of thousands of clones, 73% of them present only once. V was shortened by 6 bases and J by 9 bases, with 15 bases between the two germline ends. The CDR3 is 12 residues long. CDR1 and CDR2 from the germline V gene are MNHNS and SASEGT. The clonotype originates from a woman aged 55 to 70 in good health, CMV-negative, and a related stem cell transplant donor. The chain carries TRBV6-1 and TRBJ2-7, with D maybe TRBD2 (6 bases). The sample comprised memory CD4+ T cells sorted from PBMCs. The CDR3 region is CASRRDRPWQYF. The CDR3 coding sequence is TGTGCCAGCAGGCGGGATAGACCCTGGCAGTACTTC.